This TCR beta chain was documented in a study of shared clonotypes between healthy human individuals. CD45RO+ cells went into CD8 memory alongside CCR7-negative CD45RA+ TemRA cells. The CDR3 length is 15 residues. Trimming stripped 0 bases from V and 0 bases from J, with 8 bases between. Looked up from germline, CDR1 is LNHNV and CDR2 is YYDKDF (reference sequence). Deep was the level used in running the assay. The repertoire was sequenced with immunoSEQ multiplex PCR; TCRdb's copy has only in-frame clones and lacks some. The sample has roughly 700,000 clones, 90% seen once. The genes are TRBV15 and TRBJ2-5, with D hard to call. The sample taken for sequencing was memory CD8+ T cells from PBMCs. Documented subset: CD45RO+ cells pooled with CCR7-negative TemRA cells. This clonotype was sampled from a man between 18 and 29 years old in good health. Some clones in this sample may be carry-over from other donors' samples. CDR3 DNA: TGTGCCACCAGCAGAGAGATTAACAACCAAGAGACCCAGTACTTC. Its translation is CATSREINNQETQYF.